This TCR beta chain was retrieved from a study of cytomegalovirus exposure and HLA in healthy donors. Study outcomes and limitations: Reported performance of the classifier showed diagnosis of cytomegalovirus status with high specificity and sensitivity.

13 Jbeta primers and 60 Vbeta primers were used for the PCR. Clones were sequenced by immunoSEQ multiplex PCR, and TCRdb holds only the in-frame ones, with some missing. The sample includes approximately 50,000 clones, 83% seen only once; the top ten take approximately 4%. The ends were cut back, 5 bases at V and 5 bases at J, with 18 bases in the middle. This CDR3 region has 15 residues. The germline CDR1 and CDR2 sequences are SGHTA and FQGNSA. With regard to this clone: Antigen unknown.

The sequence derives from a man aged 25 to 40 in good health and CMV-seronegative. The rearrangement joins TRBV7-2 to TRBJ1-1; D is possibly TRBD1 (5 bases). Sequencing was performed on PBMCs. The CDR3 loop reads CASSQTGGVFTEAFF. CDR3 nucleotides: TGTGCCAGCAGCCAGACCGGAGGGGTGTTTACTGAAGCTTTCTTT.